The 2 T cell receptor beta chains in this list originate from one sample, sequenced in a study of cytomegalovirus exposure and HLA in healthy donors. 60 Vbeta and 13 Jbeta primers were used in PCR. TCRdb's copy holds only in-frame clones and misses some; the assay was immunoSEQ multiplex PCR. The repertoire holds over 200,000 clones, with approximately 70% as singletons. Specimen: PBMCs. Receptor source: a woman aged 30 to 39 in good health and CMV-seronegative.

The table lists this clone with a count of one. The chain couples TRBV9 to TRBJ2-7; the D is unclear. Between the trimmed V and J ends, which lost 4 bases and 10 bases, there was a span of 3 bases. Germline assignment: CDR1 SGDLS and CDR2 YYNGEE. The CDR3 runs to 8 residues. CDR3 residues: CASSPQYF. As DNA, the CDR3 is TGTGCCAGCAGCCCTCAGTACTTC.

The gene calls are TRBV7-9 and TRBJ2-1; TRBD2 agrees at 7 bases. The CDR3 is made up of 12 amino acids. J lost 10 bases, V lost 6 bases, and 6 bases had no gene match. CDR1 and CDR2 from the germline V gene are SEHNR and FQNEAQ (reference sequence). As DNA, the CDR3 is TGTGCCAGCAGAGGGGAGGGTGGCGAGCAGTTCTTC. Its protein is CASRGEGGEQFF.